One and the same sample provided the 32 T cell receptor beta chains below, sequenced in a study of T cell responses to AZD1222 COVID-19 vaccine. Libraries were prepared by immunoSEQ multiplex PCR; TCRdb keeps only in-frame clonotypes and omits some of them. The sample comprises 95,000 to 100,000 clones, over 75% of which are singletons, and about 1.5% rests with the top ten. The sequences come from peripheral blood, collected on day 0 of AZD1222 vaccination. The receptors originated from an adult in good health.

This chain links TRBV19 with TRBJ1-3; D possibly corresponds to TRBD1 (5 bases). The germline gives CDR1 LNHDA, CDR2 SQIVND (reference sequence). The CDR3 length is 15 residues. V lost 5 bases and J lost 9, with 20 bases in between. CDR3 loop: CASSVTGLLRGTIYF. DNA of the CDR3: TGTGCCAGTAGTGTCACGGGACTGTTAAGGGGCACCATATATTTT.

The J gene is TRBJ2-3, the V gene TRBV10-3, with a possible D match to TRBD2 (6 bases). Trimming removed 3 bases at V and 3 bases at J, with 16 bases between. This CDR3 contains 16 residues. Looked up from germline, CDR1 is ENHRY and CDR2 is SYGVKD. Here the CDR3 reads CAISESRRGETDTQYF. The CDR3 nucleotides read TGTGCCATCAGTGAAAGTCGGCGGGGTGAGACAGATACGCAGTATTTT.

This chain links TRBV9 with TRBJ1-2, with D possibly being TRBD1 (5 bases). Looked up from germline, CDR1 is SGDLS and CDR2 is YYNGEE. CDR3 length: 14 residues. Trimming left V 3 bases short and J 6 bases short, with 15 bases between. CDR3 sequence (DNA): TGTGCCAGCAGCGCCCCCGGTGGGGGGAATGGCTACACCTTC. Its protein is CASSAPGGGNGYTF.

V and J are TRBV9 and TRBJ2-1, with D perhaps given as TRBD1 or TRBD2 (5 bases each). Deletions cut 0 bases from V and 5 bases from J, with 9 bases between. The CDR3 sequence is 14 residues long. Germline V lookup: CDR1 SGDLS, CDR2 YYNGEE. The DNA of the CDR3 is TGTGCCAGCAGCGTAGGTGAGGGGCACAATGAGCAGTTCTTC. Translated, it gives CASSVGEGHNEQFF.

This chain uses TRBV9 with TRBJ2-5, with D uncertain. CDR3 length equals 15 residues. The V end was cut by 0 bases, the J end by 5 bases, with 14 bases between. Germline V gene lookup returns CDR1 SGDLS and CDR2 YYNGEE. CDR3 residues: CASSVGSLSVETQYF. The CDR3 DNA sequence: TGTGCCAGCAGCGTAGGTAGTCTTTCGGTCGAGACCCAGTACTTC.

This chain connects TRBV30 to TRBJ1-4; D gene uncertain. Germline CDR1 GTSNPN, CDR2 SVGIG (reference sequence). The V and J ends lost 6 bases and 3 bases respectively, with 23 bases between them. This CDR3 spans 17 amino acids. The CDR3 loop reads CACYGDGDAMANEKLFF. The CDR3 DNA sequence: TGTGCCTGCTATGGCGACGGAGACGCTATGGCTAATGAAAAACTGTTTTTT.

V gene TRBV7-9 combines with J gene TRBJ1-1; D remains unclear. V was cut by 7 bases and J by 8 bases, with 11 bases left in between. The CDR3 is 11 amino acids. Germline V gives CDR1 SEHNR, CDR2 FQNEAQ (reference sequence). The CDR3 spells CASNKDGEAFF. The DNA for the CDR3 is TGTGCCAGCAACAAAGACGGGGAAGCTTTCTTT. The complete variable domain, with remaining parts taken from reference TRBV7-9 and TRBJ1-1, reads DTGVSQNPRHKITKRGQNVTFRCDPISEHNRLYWYRQTLGQGPEFLTYFQNEAQLEKSRLLSDRFSAERPKGSFSTLEIQRTEQGDSAMYLCASNKDGEAFFGQGTRLTVV.

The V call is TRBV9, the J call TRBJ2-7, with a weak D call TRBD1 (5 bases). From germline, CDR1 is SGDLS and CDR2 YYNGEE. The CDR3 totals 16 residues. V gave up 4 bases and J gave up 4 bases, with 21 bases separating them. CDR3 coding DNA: TGTGCCAGCAGCCCCGCTGGGGCAGTCCCTCCTTACGAGCAGTACTTC. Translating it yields CASSPAGAVPPYEQYF. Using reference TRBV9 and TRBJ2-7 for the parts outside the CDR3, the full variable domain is DSGVTQTPKHLITATGQRVTLRCSPRSGDLSVYWYQQSLDQGLQFLIQYYNGEERAKGNILERFSAQQFPDLHSELNLSSLELGDSALYFCASSPAGAVPPYEQYFGPGTRLTVT.

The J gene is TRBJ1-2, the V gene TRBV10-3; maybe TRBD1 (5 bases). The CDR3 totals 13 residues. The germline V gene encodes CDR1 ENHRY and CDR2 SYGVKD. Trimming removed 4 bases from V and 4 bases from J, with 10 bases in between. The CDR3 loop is CAISGRGAYGYTF. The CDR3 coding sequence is TGTGCCATCAGTGGTCGGGGCGCCTATGGCTACACCTTC.

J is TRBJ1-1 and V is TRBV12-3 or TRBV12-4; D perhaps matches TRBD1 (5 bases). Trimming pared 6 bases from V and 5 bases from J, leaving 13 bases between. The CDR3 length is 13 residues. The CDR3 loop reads CASSTIRGTEAFF. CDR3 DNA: TGTGCCAGCAGCACTATACGGGGGACTGAAGCTTTCTTT.

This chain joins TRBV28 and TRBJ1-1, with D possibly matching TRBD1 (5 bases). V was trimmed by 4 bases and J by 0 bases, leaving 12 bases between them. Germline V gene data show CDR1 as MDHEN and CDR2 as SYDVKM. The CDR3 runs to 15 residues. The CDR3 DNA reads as TGTGCCAGCAGTTCAGCGACAGAGTTGAACACTGAAGCTTTCTTT. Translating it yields CASSSATELNTEAFF.

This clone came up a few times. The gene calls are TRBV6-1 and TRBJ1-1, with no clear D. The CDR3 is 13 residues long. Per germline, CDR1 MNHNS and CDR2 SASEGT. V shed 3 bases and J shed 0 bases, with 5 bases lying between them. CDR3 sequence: CASSDSLNTEAFF. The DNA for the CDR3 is TGTGCCAGCAGTGACAGCTTGAACACTGAAGCTTTCTTT.

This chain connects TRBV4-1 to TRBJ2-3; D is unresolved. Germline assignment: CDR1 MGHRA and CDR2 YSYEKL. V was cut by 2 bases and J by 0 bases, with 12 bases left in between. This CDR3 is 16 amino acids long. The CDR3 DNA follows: TGCGCCAGCAGCCAAAGTGACCTTTTTAGCACAGATACGCAGTATTTT. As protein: CASSQSDLFSTDTQYF.

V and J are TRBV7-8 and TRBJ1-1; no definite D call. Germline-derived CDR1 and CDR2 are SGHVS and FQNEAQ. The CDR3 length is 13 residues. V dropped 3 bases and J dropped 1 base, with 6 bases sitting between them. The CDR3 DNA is TGTGCCAGCAGCTTCGGGCGGAACACTGAAGCTTTCTTT. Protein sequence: CASSFGRNTEAFF.

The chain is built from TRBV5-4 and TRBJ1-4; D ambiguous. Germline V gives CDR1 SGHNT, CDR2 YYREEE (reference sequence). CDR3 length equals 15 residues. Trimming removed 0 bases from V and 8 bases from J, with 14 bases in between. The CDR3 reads CASSLAQEGREKLFF. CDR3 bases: TGTGCCAGCAGCTTGGCTCAGGAAGGGAGGGAAAAACTGTTTTTT. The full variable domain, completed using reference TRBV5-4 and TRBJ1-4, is ETGVTQSPTHLIKTRGQQVTLRCSSQSGHNTVSWYQQALGQGPQFIFQYYREEENGRGNFPPRFSGLQFPNYSSELNVNALELDDSALYLCASSLAQEGREKLFFGSGTQLSVL.

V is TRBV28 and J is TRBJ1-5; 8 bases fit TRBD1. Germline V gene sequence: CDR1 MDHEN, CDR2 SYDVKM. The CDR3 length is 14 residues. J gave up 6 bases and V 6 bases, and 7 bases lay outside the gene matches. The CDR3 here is CASRLQGASQPQHF. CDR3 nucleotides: TGTGCCAGCAGGCTCCAGGGGGCGAGTCAGCCCCAGCATTTT.

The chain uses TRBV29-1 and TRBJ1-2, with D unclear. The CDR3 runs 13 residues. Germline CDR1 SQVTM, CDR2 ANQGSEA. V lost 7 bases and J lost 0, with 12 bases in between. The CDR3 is CSAGTVPNYGYTF. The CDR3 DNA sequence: TGCAGCGCCGGTACAGTTCCTAACTATGGCTACACCTTC. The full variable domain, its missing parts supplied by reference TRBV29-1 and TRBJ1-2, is SAVISQKPSRDICQRGTSLTIQCQVDSQVTMMFWYRQQPGQSLTLIATANQGSEATYESGFVIDKFPISRPNLTFSTLTVSNMSPEDSSIYLCSAGTVPNYGYTFGSGTRLTVV.

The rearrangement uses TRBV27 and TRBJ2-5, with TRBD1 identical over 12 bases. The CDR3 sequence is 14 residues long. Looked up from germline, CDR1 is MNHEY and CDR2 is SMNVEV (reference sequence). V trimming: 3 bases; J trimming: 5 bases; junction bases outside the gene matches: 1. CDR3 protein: CASSFGTGGETQYF. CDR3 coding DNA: TGTGCCAGCAGTTTCGGGACAGGGGGCGAGACCCAGTACTTC.

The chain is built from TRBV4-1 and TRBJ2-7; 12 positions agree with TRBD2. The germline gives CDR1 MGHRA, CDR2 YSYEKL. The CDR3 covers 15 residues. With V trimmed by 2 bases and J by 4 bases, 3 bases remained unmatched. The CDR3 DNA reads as TGCGCCAGCAGCCAACTAGCGGGGGGGCGGTACGAGCAGTACTTC. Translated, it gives CASSQLAGGRYEQYF.

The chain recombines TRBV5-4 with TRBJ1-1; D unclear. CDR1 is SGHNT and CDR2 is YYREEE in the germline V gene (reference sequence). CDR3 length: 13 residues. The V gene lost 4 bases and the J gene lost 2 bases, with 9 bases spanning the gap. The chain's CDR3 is CASSIGGNTEAFF. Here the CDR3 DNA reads TGTGCCAGCAGCATTGGCGGAAACACTGAAGCTTTCTTT.

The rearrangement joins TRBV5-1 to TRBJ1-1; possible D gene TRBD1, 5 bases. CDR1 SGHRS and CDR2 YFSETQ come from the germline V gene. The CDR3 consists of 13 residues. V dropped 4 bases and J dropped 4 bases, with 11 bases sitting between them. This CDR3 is CASSQTGTTEAFF. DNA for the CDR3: TGCGCCAGCAGCCAAACCGGGACCACTGAAGCTTTCTTT.

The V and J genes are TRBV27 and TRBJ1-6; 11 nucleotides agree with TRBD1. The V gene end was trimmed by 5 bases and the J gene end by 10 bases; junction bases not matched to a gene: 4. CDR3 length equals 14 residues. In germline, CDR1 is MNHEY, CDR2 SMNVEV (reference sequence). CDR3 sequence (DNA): TGTGCCAGCAGTCTGGACAGGGGGCTCTCACCCCTCCACTTT. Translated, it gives CASSLDRGLSPLHF.

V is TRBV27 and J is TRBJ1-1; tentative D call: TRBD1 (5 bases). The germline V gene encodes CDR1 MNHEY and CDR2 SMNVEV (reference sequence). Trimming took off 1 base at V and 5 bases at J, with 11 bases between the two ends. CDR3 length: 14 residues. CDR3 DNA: TGTGCCAGCAGTTTATTCGGGGGACGGACTGAAGCTTTCTTT. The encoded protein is CASSLFGGRTEAFF.

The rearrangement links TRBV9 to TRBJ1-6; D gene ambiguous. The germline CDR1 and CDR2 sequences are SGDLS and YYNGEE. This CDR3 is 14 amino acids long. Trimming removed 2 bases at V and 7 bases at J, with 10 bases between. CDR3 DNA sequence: TGTGCCAGCAGCGTCGGAACAGCGAATTCACCCCTCCACTTT. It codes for CASSVGTANSPLHF.

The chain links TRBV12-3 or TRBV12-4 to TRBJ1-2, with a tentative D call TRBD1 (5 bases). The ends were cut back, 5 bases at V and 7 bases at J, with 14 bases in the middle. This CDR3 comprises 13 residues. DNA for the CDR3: TGTGCCAGCAGTGAAGGACACGGTTTTGGCTACACCTTC. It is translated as CASSEGHGFGYTF.

This CDR3 is CASSLGGLGNSPLHF. CDR3 DNA: TGCGCCAGCAGCTTGGGGGGTCTGGGGAATTCACCCCTCCACTTT. This sequence joins TRBV5-1 and TRBJ1-6; unclear D gene. The germline gives CDR1 SGHRS, CDR2 YFSETQ. The V end lost 0 bases, the J end lost 7 bases, and 11 bases lay between the germline ends. The CDR3 totals 15 residues.

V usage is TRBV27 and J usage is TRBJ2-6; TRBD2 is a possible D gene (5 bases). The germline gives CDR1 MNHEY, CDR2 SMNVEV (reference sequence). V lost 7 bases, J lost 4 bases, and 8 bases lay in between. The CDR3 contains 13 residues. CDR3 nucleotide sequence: TGTGCCAGCACGGGGTCCGGGGCCAACGTCCTGACTTTC. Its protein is CASTGSGANVLTF.

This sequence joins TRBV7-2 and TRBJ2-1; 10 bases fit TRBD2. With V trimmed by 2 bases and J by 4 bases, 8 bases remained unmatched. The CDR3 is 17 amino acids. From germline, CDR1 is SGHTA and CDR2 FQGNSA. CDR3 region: CASSLQTGTSAYNEQFF. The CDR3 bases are TGTGCCAGCAGCTTACAAACCGGGACTAGCGCATACAATGAGCAGTTCTTC.

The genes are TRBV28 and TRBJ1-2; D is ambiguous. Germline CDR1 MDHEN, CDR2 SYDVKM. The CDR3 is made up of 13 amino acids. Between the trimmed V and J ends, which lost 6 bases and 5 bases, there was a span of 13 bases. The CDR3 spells CASSIGGKYGYTF. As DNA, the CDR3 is TGTGCCAGCAGCATCGGAGGAAAATATGGCTACACCTTC.

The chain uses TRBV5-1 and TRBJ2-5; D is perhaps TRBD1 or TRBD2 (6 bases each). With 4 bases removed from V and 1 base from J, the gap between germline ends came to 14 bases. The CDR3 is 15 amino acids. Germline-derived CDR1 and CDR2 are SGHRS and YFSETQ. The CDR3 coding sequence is TGCGCCAGCAGCACCTTAGGGGGGAGCCAAGAGACCCAGTACTTC. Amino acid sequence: CASSTLGGSQETQYF.

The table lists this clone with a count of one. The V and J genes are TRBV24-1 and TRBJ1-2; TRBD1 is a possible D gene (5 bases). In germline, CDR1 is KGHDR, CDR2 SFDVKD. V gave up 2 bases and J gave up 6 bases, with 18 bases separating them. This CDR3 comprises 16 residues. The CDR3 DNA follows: TGTGCCACCAGTGATTCAACGACAGAGAACGTTGATGGCTACACCTTC. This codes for CATSDSTTENVDGYTF.

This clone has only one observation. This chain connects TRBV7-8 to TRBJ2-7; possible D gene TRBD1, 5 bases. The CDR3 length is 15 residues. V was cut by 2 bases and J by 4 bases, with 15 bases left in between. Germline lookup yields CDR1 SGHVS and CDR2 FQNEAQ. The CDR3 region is CASSLQGSRLYEQYF. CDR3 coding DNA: TGTGCCAGCAGCTTACAGGGCAGTCGCCTTTACGAGCAGTACTTC.